One sample yielded the 28 T cell receptor beta chains listed below, sequenced in a study of blood T cells in healthy people across ages. Through a sample-barcoded 5' primer and a J-beta primer mix, a second PCR was run for 7 to 11 cycles. TCRdb redid the calling of the 5' RACE reads with MiXCR, one entry per CDR3 protein. The profile shows under 1 million distinct CDR3 sequences, under 45% of them singletons. The sequenced sample consisted of blood. The receptors originated from a man between 60 and 75 years old in good health.

This sequence joins TRBV12-5 and TRBJ2-4; 10 positions agree with TRBD1. The DNA matches TRBJ2-5 better at its end, which makes the J call doubtful. In germline, CDR1 is LGHNT, CDR2 FRNRAP. The CDR3 is made up of 15 amino acids. CDR3 amino acids: CASGRDRGVQETQYF. DNA of the CDR3: TGTGCTAGTGGCCGGGACAGGGGCGTCCAAGAGACCCAGTACTTC.

Written as DNA, the CDR3 is TGTGCCAGCAGTTGCGTAGAGAACACTGAAGCTTTCTTT. Protein product: CASSCVENTEAFF. This chain connects TRBV6-6 to TRBJ1-1; D gene ambiguous. The germline V gene has CDR1 MNHNY and CDR2 SVGAGI (reference sequence). The CDR3 loop spans 13 amino acids. V lost 4 bases and J lost 1, with 7 bases in between.

Only a few counts were recorded for this clonotype. The chain is built from TRBV4-1 and TRBJ2-4, with a tentative D call TRBD1 (5 bases). The CDR3 is made up of 15 amino acids. Germline V gives CDR1 MGHRA, CDR2 YSYEKL. With 2 bases removed from V and 5 bases from J, the gap between germline ends came to 13 bases. The CDR3 protein is CASSQTGGLENIQYF. In DNA form, the CDR3 reads TGCGCCAGCAGCCAAACAGGCGGTTTGGAAAACATTCAGTACTTC.

The rearrangement joins TRBV6-1 to TRBJ1-1; D not resolved. Germline CDR1 MNHNS, CDR2 SASEGT. The CDR3 covers 15 residues. V shed 5 bases and J shed 1 base, with 14 bases lying between them. In DNA, the CDR3 is TGTGCCAGCAGTCCTCTCCGAACGGGGAACACTGAAGCTTTCTTT. Protein sequence: CASSPLRTGNTEAFF.

This clonotype was seen a few times. V is TRBV11-2 and J is TRBJ1-3; 7 bases agree with TRBD1. This CDR3 spans 20 amino acids. V trimming: 0 bases; J trimming: 1 base; junction bases outside the gene matches: 15. Germline V lookup: CDR1 SGHAT, CDR2 FQNNGV. This chain's CDR3 is CASSLDLGQSASPSGNTIYF. The CDR3 coding sequence is TGTGCCAGCAGCTTAGACTTGGGACAGTCCGCTTCACCTTCTGGAAACACCATATATTTT. The variable domain in full, completed from reference TRBV11-2 and TRBJ1-3, reads EAGVAQSPRYKIIEKRQSVAFWCNPISGHATLYWYQQILGQGPKLLIQFQNNGVVDDSQLPKDRFSAERLKGVDSTLKIQPAKLEDSAVYLCASSLDLGQSASPSGNTIYFGEGSWLTVV.

This clonotype was picked up many times. The chain couples TRBV7-2 to TRBJ2-6, with D possibly being TRBD1 (6 bases). V lost 5 bases and J 1 base, leaving 9 bases between the germline ends. This CDR3 contains 15 residues. Germline V gives CDR1 SGHTA, CDR2 FQGNSA. The CDR3 loop reads CASSPQGSGANVLTF. The CDR3 nucleotides are TGTGCCAGCAGCCCCCAGGGGTCTGGGGCCAACGTCCTGACTTTC.

This chain connects TRBV6-2 or TRBV6-3 to TRBJ2-1; D gene ambiguous. CDR1 and CDR2 (germline): MNHEY, SVGEGT. Deletions cut 6 bases from V and 0 bases from J, with 15 bases between. CDR3 length: 16 residues. As DNA, the CDR3 is TGTGCCAGCAGCCAAACTCTACATAGCTCCTACAATGAGCAGTTCTTC. It specifies CASSQTLHSSYNEQFF.

This sequence joins TRBV30 and TRBJ2-1, with unresolved D. The CDR3 is 14 amino acids. CDR1 and CDR2 from the germline V gene are GTSNPN and SVGIG (reference sequence). The V end lost 8 bases, the J end lost 3 bases, and 17 bases lay between the germline ends. The CDR3 protein is CAGMPSDGYNEQFF. CDR3 DNA sequence: TGTGCCGGGATGCCGAGCGACGGCTACAATGAGCAGTTCTTC.

This sequence joins TRBV5-1 and TRBJ2-5; 7 bases map to TRBD2. The germline gives CDR1 SGHRS, CDR2 YFSETQ. V was pared by 3 bases and J by 1 base, with 3 bases of the junction left unmatched. This CDR3 has 14 amino acids. DNA for the CDR3: TGCGCCAGCAGCTCCGGGACTACCCAAGAGACCCAGTACTTC. This gives the protein CASSSGTTQETQYF. Filled out from reference TRBV5-1 and TRBJ2-5, the complete variable domain reads KAGVTQTPRYLIKTRGQQVTLSCSPISGHRSVSWYQQTPGQGLQFLFEYFSETQRNKGNFPGRFSGRQFSNSRSEMNVSTLELGDSALYLCASSSGTTQETQYFGPGTRLLVL.

The chain carries TRBV6-2 or TRBV6-3 and TRBJ2-5; 12 bases line up with TRBD2. V was clipped by 4 bases and J by 4 bases; unmatched bases: 7. The germline V gene has CDR1 MNHEY and CDR2 SVGEGT. This CDR3 is built from 16 residues. For the CDR3, the DNA is TGTGCCAGCAGTTTCGGACTAGCGGGGCCGGTAGAGACCCAGTACTTC. This sequence encodes CASSFGLAGPVETQYF.

The chain joins TRBV11-2 to TRBJ2-3; D assignment may be TRBD1 or TRBD2 (5 bases each). The CDR3 is made up of 16 amino acids. V dropped 5 bases and J dropped 2 bases, with 17 bases sitting between them. Germline-derived CDR1 and CDR2 are SGHAT and FQNNGV. The DNA for the CDR3 is TGTGCCAGCAGCCGGGGCGGAAGGACATACACAGATACGCAGTATTTT. Translating it yields CASSRGGRTYTDTQYF.

CDR3 loop: CSASGTGTNYGYTF. Here the CDR3 DNA reads TGCAGTGCTAGCGGGACAGGGACTAACTATGGCTACACCTTC. The V gene is TRBV20-1, the J gene TRBJ1-2, with 9 bases matching TRBD1. The CDR3 is 14 amino acids. Looked up from germline, CDR1 is DFQATT and CDR2 is SNEGSKA (reference sequence). Trimming at V came to 3 bases and at J to 0 bases, leaving 2 bases not matched to a gene.

Many counts were recorded for this clonotype. The V call is TRBV7-2, the J call TRBJ2-7; 10 bases line up with TRBD1. There are 15 residues in the CDR3. Germline V gene lookup returns CDR1 SGHTA and CDR2 FQGNSA. J gave up 7 bases and V 3 bases, and 9 bases lay outside the gene matches. The CDR3, as DNA: TGTGCCAGCAGCTTCTCCGGGACAGGGGTAAGAGAGCAGTACTTC. It encodes CASSFSGTGVREQYF.

The rearrangement joins TRBV10-3 to TRBJ1-5; perhaps TRBD1 as D (6 bases). Trimming pared 10 bases from V and 2 bases from J, leaving 18 bases between. The CDR3 is made up of 15 amino acids. Germline CDR1 reads ENHRY; CDR2 reads SYGVKD. The CDR3 spells CATGAEPNGNQPQHF. As DNA, the CDR3 is TGTGCCACGGGGGCCGAACCAAATGGCAATCAGCCCCAGCATTTT.

The chain couples TRBV7-2 to TRBJ2-4; D may correspond to TRBD1 or TRBD2 (5 bases each). The CDR3 runs 20 residues. V lost 2 bases and J lost 0, with 23 bases in between. Germline assignment: CDR1 SGHTA and CDR2 FQGNSA. The CDR3 is CASSLFPGRGVRIAKNIQYF. Written as DNA, the CDR3 is TGTGCCAGCAGCTTATTCCCGGGGCGCGGCGTTCGGATAGCCAAAAACATTCAGTACTTC. The full variable domain, in which reference TRBV7-2 and TRBJ2-4 provide the parts outside the CDR3, is GAGVSQSPSNKVTEKGKDVELRCDPISGHTALYWYRQSLGQGLEFLIYFQGNSAPDKSGLPSDRFSAERTGGSVSTLTIQRTQQEDSAVYLCASSLFPGRGVRIAKNIQYFGAGTRLSVL.

This clonotype was recorded a few times. This sequence joins TRBV20-1 and TRBJ1-2; 7 bases align to TRBD1. V lost 1 base to trimming and J lost 8 bases; unmatched junction nucleotides: 4. This CDR3 region has 12 residues. Germline loops: CDR1 DFQATT, CDR2 SNEGSKA (reference sequence). The CDR3 region is CSARGGTVGYTF. CDR3 DNA: TGCAGTGCTAGAGGGGGGACAGTCGGCTACACCTTC.

Comments on this clonotype: The junction differs from germline at one of its ends, possibly a read error. The chain joins TRBV5-5 to TRBJ1-1, with 11 bases matching TRBD1. CDR1 is SGHKS and CDR2 is YYEKEE in the germline V gene (reference sequence). The CDR3 length is 18 residues. CDR3: CASSLSPGTGGGWTEAFF. The CDR3, as DNA: TGCGCCAGCAGCTTGAGCCCCGGGACAGGGGGTGGGTGGACTGAAGCTTTCTTT.

This clonotype was counted a few times. This chain joins TRBV6-6 and TRBJ1-5; 7 bases fit TRBD1. The trim removed 2 bases at V and 6 bases at J, leaving 4 bases unmatched. The CDR3 runs to 14 residues. Germline V gives CDR1 MNHNY, CDR2 SVGAGI (reference sequence). The CDR3, as DNA: TGTGCCAGCAGTTACGACAGGGATGCTCAGCCCCAGCATTTT. It codes for CASSYDRDAQPQHF.

This rearrangement joins TRBV6-6 to TRBJ1-2; the match to TRBD1 covers 8 bases. Germline-derived CDR1 and CDR2 are MNHNY and SVGAGI (reference sequence). J lost 0 bases, V lost 7 bases, and 7 bases had no gene match. This CDR3 has 15 amino acids. The CDR3 spells CASKNQQGANYGYTF. CDR3 bases: TGTGCCAGCAAAAACCAACAGGGGGCTAACTATGGCTACACCTTC.

The genes are TRBV28 and TRBJ2-3; 12 bases map to TRBD1. CDR1 and CDR2 (germline): MDHEN, SYDVKM. The junction had 11 bases not matched to a gene; V was cut back by 8 bases and J by 2 bases. The CDR3 has 17 amino acids. This chain's CDR3 is CASYTRDRGLNTDTQYF. The CDR3 nucleotides are TGTGCCAGCTACACCCGGGACAGGGGGCTTAACACAGATACGCAGTATTTT.

This clonotype was seen just once. The gene calls are TRBV7-2 and TRBJ2-1; D uncertain. The germline V gene has CDR1 SGHTA and CDR2 FQGNSA. The CDR3 has 11 amino acids. The V gene lost 5 bases and the J gene lost 13 bases, with 12 bases spanning the gap. The CDR3 DNA reads TGTGCCAGCAGCCAGATGGAGACCCAGTTCTTC. Protein sequence: CASSQMETQFF.

This chain links TRBV20-1 with TRBJ1-2, with D perhaps matching TRBD1 (5 bases). Trimming pared 0 bases from V and 8 bases from J, leaving 16 bases between. The CDR3 runs 14 residues. Germline CDR1 and CDR2: DFQATT and SNEGSKA (reference sequence). The CDR3 DNA is TGCAGTGCTAGAGATATTGGGGGAGCTAGGGGCTACACCTTC. Amino acid sequence: CSARDIGGARGYTF.

This clonotype has only a few counts. The chain couples TRBV12-3 or TRBV12-4 to TRBJ2-2; tentative D call: TRBD2 (7 bases). The CDR3 has 14 residues. The CDR3: CVVGGGAVTGELFF. The CDR3 DNA sequence: TGTGTTGTAGGAGGGGGGGCCGTCACCGGGGAGCTGTTTTTT.

The chain joins TRBV7-2 to TRBJ2-1; D ambiguous. Germline assignment: CDR1 SGHTA and CDR2 FQGNSA. The CDR3 consists of 13 residues. Trimming shortened V by 8 bases and J by 6 bases, and 14 bases separated the two germline ends. CDR3 region: CASRPVLINEQFF. DNA for the CDR3: TGTGCCAGCCGCCCTGTCCTTATCAATGAGCAGTTCTTC.

The rearrangement links TRBV15 to TRBJ2-1; the match to TRBD1 covers 9 bases. Per germline, CDR1 LNHNV and CDR2 YYDKDF (reference sequence). The CDR3 loop spans 14 amino acids. With 5 bases clipped from V and 10 bases from J, the junction kept 9 bases outside the gene matches. The CDR3 DNA is TGTGCCACCAGCGCCTGGGACAGGGTGGACGAGCAGTTCTTC. Amino acid sequence: CATSAWDRVDEQFF. Together with reference TRBV15 and TRBJ2-1, the CDR3 gives the full variable domain: DAMVIQNPRYQVTQFGKPVTLSCSQTLNHNVMYWYQQKSSQAPKLLFHYYDKDFNNEADTPDNFQSRRPNTSFCFLDIRSPGLGDTAMYLCATSAWDRVDEQFFGPGTRLTVL.

The gene calls are TRBV20-1 and TRBJ2-7, with D tentatively TRBD1 (5 bases). CDR1 and CDR2 (germline): DFQATT, SNEGSKA (reference sequence). V dropped 5 bases and J dropped 6 bases, with 14 bases sitting between them. This CDR3 spans 12 amino acids. This CDR3 is CSASGPGREQYF. The CDR3 nucleotides are TGCAGTGCTTCAGGGCCAGGACGCGAGCAGTACTTC.

In its sample, this clonotype was seen a few times. The chain is built from TRBV20-1 and TRBJ2-5, with D possibly matching TRBD2 (6 bases). V lost 5 bases and J lost 1, with 20 bases in between. The CDR3 is made up of 16 amino acids. Per germline, CDR1 DFQATT and CDR2 SNEGSKA (reference sequence). CDR3 region: CSALPGSRGLQETQYF. In nucleotides, the CDR3 is TGCAGTGCTCTCCCCGGGAGTAGGGGCCTCCAAGAGACCCAGTACTTC.

The chain recombines TRBV6-2 or TRBV6-3 with TRBJ1-1; D uncertain. The CDR3 is made up of 13 amino acids. CDR1 is MNHEY, CDR2 SVGEGT, per germline. Trimming stripped 5 bases from V and 4 bases from J, with 11 bases between. CDR3 DNA sequence: TGTGCCAGCAGTCCCCTACGGAGCACTGAAGCTTTCTTT. Translation gives CASSPLRSTEAFF.